The T cell receptor beta chain described here comes from a study of T cell responses to AZD1222 COVID-19 vaccine. Points from the study as a whole: Nearly half of spike-specific TCRs reportedly target unmutated variant regions. It should be noted that donors were predominantly white British and more often female, and clonal diversity was possibly underestimated. Vaccine-related CD4 TCRs covered spike, predominating at 160-218 and 743-854. Seropositive AZD1222 recipients at baseline numbered only 6 or 7.

A word on this clone: Its specificity is not known. One junction end disagrees with the germline gene, perhaps due to a read error.

This CDR3 comprises 15 residues. The V gene's germline CDR1 is MDHEN and CDR2 SYDVKM. Assay: immunoSEQ multiplex PCR; the TCRdb copy retains only in-frame clones and omits some. The sample consists of some 110,000 clones, roughly nine tenths of them appearing once. Sequencing used peripheral blood, obtained 28 days after the second dose of the MenACWY control vaccine. The rearrangement uses TRBV28 and TRBJ1-2; TRBD1 matches 8 bases. The origin of this receptor is an adult who received the MenACWY meningococcal vaccine as a control. CDR3 in amino acids: CASSLLRQGATRGTF. Written as DNA, the CDR3 is TGTGCCAGCAGTTTATTAAGGCAGGGGGCCACTAGGGGGACTTTC.